These T cell receptor beta chains were read from a single sample in a study of T cell repertoires in cytomegalovirus infection. MiXCR was run by TCRdb on the reads, yielding one entry per CDR3 protein. The sample has almost 300,000 distinct CDR3 sequences, approximately 10% seen once. The sequenced sample was PBMCs. These receptors were collected from a human donor in good health (CMV status not recorded). Some clones in this sample may be carry-over from other donors' samples. CDR3s include the opening cysteine and the closing phenylalanine or tryptophan. A D gene is named only where the DNA matches it firmly. Clone size is shown for a subset of rows, as once, few, many or a class of expanded clone.

d_call,clone_size,j_call,v_call,cdr3_aa
NA,many,TRBJ1-4,TRBV25-1,CASSEYIPANRAREKLFF
TRBD2,many,TRBJ2-1,TRBV7-2,CASSLAGVYNEQFF
TRBD1,many,TRBJ1-2,TRBV5-1,CASSKDRATDGYTF
TRBD2,many,TRBJ2-1,TRBV6-2/TRBV6-3,CASSYSGLAGLEQFF
TRBD2,many,TRBJ2-3,TRBV18,CASSPLRTSGGTTDTQYF
NA,many,TRBJ1-3,TRBV7-2,CASSLMSSGNTIYF
NA,NA,TRBJ1-2,TRBV28,CASLVDGYGYTF
NA,many,TRBJ2-1,TRBV7-9,CASSFTAGAGSYNEQFF
NA,NA,TRBJ1-2,TRBV7-9,CAQEEWSYGYTF
TRBD2,many,TRBJ2-1,TRBV6-6,CASSYLSGTYNEQFF
TRBD1,many,TRBJ1-5,TRBV3-1,CASSHSGTGVPRQPQHF
NA,few,TRBJ2-1,TRBV7-3,CASSLTIKDEQFF
NA,few,TRBJ1-1,TRBV10-2,CASSESGGLEYF
TRBD2,many,TRBJ2-7,TRBV29-1,CSVDSGGAREQYF
TRBD1,many,TRBJ1-1,TRBV29-1,CSGTGVTEAFF
TRBD2,many,TRBJ2-1,TRBV5-5,CASTPRIAGEQFF
NA,NA,TRBJ2-1,TRBV20-1,CSARDPYNEQFF
NA,few,TRBJ1-2,TRBV28,CASSSSIGQGTYGYTF
NA,NA,TRBJ2-1,TRBV15,CATSGSPGKIYDEQFF
NA,few,TRBJ2-2,TRBV7-9,CASSWAITGELFF
TRBD1,many,TRBJ1-2,TRBV6-6,CASSPGQLKSGYTF
NA,NA,TRBJ1-1,TRBV7-9,CASSLVGSGGGTEAFF
NA,many,TRBJ1-5,TRBV28,CASSFPGASNQPQHF
NA,many,TRBJ2-1,TRBV29-1,CSVEVMRQEQFF
TRBD1,NA,TRBJ1-5,TRBV29-1,CSERQGTNQPQHF
TRBD1,NA,TRBJ2-2,TRBV6-5,CASSRSQGAGTGELFF
TRBD1,few,TRBJ1-6,TRBV6-2/TRBV6-3,CASSYSGTGALNSPLHF
NA,few,TRBJ2-3,TRBV7-3,CASSLPPGDTQYF
NA,many,TRBJ2-5,TRBV29-1,CSVVPAGRGETQYF
TRBD1,many,TRBJ2-3,TRBV28,CASSRDRGTEDTQYF
TRBD2,NA,TRBJ2-1,TRBV13,CASSPSGGAIEQFF
NA,many,TRBJ1-2,TRBV20-1,CSADGDRSNYGYTF
NA,few,TRBJ2-3,TRBV2,CASTRGQRGGTDTQYF
NA,few,TRBJ1-4,TRBV15,CATSRDSRVRATNEKLFF
NA,many,TRBJ2-5,TRBV7-9,CASSTWRDQETQYF
NA,NA,TRBJ2-1,TRBV6-2/TRBV6-3,CASRRPTWTTEQFF
NA,many,TRBJ1-2,TRBV7-2,CASSPEGGLRYGYTF
NA,many,TRBJ1-1,TRBV20-1,CSARRVPNTEAFF
TRBD1,NA,TRBJ1-5,TRBV12-3/TRBV12-4,CASTMGAGGWGNQPQHF
TRBD1,many,TRBJ1-2,TRBV29-1,CSVTDRGDYGYTF
NA,NA,TRBJ1-1,TRBV20-1,CSVLDDRNTEAFF
TRBD1,many,TRBJ1-4,TRBV7-2,CASSRDRGEKLFF
TRBD1,few,TRBJ1-1,TRBV19,CASSIGAGGRPREAFF
TRBD1,NA,TRBJ1-1,TRBV2,CAGDRGLSTEAFF
NA,NA,TRBJ1-5,TRBV19,CASSPLNGYSNQPQHF
NA,many,TRBJ1-1,TRBV28,CASRISGQGRTEAFF
TRBD1,many,TRBJ1-1,TRBV7-9,CASSATGTGHTEAFF
TRBD2,many,TRBJ2-1,TRBV28,CATRRGTHNEQFF
NA,NA,TRBJ1-2,TRBV2,CASSDPGNYGYTF
TRBD1,many,TRBJ2-5,TRBV7-2,CASSLAGTGPQTQYF
NA,NA,TRBJ1-1,TRBV2,CAGSVHPAGAEAFF
NA,many,TRBJ2-1,TRBV28,CASSANLGSSYNEQFF
NA,NA,TRBJ1-3,TRBV20-1,CSAMGVSGNTIYF
NA,many,TRBJ1-2,TRBV28,CASSPWQANYGYTF